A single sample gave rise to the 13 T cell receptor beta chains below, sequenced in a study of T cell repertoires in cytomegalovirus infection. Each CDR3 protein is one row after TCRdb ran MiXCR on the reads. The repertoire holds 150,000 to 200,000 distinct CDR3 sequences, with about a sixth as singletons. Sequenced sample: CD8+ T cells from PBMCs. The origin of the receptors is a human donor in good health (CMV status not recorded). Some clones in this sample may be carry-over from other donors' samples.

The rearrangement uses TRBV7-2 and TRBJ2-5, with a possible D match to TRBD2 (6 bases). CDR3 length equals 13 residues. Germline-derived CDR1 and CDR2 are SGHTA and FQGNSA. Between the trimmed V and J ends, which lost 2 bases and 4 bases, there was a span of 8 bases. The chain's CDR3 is CASSLHGGETQYF. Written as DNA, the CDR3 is TGTGCCAGCAGCTTACACGGGGGAGAGACCCAGTACTTC.

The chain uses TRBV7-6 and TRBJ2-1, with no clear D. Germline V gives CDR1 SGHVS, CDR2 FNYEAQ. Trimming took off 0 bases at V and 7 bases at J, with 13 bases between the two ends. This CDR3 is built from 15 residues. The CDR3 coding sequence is TGTGCCAGCAGCTTAGCCGCAGGATTACGGAATGAGCAGTTCTTC. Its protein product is CASSLAAGLRNEQFF.

CDR3 amino acids: CASCQYFGDTQYF. The CDR3 DNA is TGTGCCAGCTGTCAATATTTTGGGGATACGCAGTATTTT. The chain combines TRBV27 with TRBJ2-3; D gene unclear. CDR3 length: 13 amino acids. Germline CDR1 and CDR2: MNHEY and SMNVEV (reference sequence). The V and J ends lost 8 bases and 6 bases respectively, with 15 bases between them.

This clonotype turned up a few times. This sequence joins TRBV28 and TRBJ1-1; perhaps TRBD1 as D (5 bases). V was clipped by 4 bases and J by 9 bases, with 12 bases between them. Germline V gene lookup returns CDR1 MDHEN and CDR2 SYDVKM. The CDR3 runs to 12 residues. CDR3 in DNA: TGTGCCAGCAGTTCAAGGACGGGACAAGCTTTCTTT. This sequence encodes CASSSRTGQAFF.

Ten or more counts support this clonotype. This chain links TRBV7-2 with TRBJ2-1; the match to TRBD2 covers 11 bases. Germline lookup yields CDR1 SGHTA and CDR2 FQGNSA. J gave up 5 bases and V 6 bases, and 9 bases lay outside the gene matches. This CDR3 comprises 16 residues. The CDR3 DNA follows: TGTGCCAGCAGTCCACACCTAGCGGGGGGCCACAATGAGCAGTTCTTC. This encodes CASSPHLAGGHNEQFF.

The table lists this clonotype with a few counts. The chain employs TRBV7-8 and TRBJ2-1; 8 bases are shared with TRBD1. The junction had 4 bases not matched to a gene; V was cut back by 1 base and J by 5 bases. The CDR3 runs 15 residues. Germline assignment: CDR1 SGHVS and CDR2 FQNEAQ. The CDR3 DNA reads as TGTGCCAGCAGCTTAGGGGACAGGCCCGACAATGAGCAGTTCTTC. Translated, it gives CASSLGDRPDNEQFF.

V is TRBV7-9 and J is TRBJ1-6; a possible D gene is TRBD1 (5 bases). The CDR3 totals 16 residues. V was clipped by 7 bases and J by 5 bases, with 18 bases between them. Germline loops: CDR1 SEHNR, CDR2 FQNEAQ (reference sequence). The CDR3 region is CASTRRLGDHNSPLHF. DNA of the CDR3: TGTGCCAGCACCAGGCGTTTGGGGGACCATAATTCACCCCTCCACTTT. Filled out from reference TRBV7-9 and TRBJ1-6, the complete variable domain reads DTGVSQNPRHKITKRGQNVTFRCDPISEHNRLYWYRQTLGQGPEFLTYFQNEAQLEKSRLLSDRFSAERPKGSFSTLEIQRTEQGDSAMYLCASTRRLGDHNSPLHFGNGTRLTVT.

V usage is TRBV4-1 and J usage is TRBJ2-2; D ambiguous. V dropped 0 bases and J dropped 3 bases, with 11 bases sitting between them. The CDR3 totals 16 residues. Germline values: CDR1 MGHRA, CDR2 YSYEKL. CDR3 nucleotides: TGCGCCAGCAGCCAAGAATCTCTCACGGACACCGGGGAGCTGTTTTTT. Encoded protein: CASSQESLTDTGELFF.

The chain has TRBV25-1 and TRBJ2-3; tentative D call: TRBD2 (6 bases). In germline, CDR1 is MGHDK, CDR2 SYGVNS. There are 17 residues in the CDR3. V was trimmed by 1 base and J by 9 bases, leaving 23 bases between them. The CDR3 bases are TGTGCCAGCAGTGAATCGGGGAATGCGAGGATGGAGGGAACGCAGTATTTT. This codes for CASSESGNARMEGTQYF. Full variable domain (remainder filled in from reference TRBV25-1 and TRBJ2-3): EADIYQTPRYLVIGTGKKITLECSQTMGHDKMYWYQQDPGMELHLIHYSYGVNSTEKGDLSSESTVSRIRTEHFPLTLESARPSHTSQYLCASSESGNARMEGTQYFGPGTRLTVL.

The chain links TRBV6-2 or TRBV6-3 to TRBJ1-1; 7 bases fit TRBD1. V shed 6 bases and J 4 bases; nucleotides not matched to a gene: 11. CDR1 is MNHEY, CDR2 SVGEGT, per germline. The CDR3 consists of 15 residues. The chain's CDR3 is CASSLLGGGRTEAFF. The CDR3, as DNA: TGTGCCAGCAGCCTCCTGGGAGGGGGCCGCACTGAAGCTTTCTTT.

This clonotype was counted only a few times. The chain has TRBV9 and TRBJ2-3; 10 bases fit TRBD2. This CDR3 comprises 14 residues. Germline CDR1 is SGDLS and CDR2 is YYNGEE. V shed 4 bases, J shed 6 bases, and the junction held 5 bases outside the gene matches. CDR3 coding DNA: TGTGCCAGCAGCTCAACAGCGGGGGGGGATACGCAGTATTTT. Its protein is CASSSTAGGDTQYF.

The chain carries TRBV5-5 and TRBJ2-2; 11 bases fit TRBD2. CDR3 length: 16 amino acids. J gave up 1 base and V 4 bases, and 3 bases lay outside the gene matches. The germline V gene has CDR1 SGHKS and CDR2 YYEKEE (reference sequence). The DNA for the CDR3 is TGTGCCAGCAGCATAGGACTAGCGGGGAACACCGGGGAGCTGTTTTTT. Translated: CASSIGLAGNTGELFF.

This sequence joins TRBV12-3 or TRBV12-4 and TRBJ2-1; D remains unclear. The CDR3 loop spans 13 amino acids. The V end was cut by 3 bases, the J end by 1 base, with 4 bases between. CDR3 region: CASSFLSYNEQFF. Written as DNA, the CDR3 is TGTGCCAGCAGTTTTCTTTCCTACAATGAGCAGTTCTTC.